The 15 T cell receptor beta chains in this list originate from one sample, sequenced in a study of blood T cell repertoires in COVID-19. Clones were sequenced by immunoSEQ multiplex PCR, and TCRdb holds only the in-frame ones, with some missing. Of 180,000 or so clones detected, around 82% appear once; the ten largest clones hold 3.6%. The sequenced material came from PBMCs or T cells enriched from blood (not recorded which). All receptors derive from a woman aged 45-60 years in a cohort exposed to, infected with or recovered from COVID-19 (not recorded which).

The gene calls are TRBV13 and TRBJ2-3; 9 nucleotides align to TRBD2. This CDR3 region has 16 residues. The J segment lost 1 base and the V segment lost 2 bases, leaving 4 bases of the junction unmatched. Germline V gene lookup returns CDR1 PRHDT and CDR2 FYEKMQ (reference sequence). The CDR3 spells CASSLLAGWGTDTQYF. The CDR3 DNA reads TGTGCCAGCAGCTTACTAGCGGGGTGGGGCACAGATACGCAGTATTTT.

V usage is TRBV5-6 and J usage is TRBJ2-2; D is perhaps TRBD1 (6 bases). The germline V and J ends were trimmed by 4 bases and 5 bases, with 15 bases remaining between them. CDR3 length equals 15 residues. Germline loops: CDR1 SGHDT, CDR2 YYEEEE. The CDR3 region has the DNA TGTGCCAGCAGCCTACCAGGACAGACAACCGGGGAGCTGTTTTTT. Translated, it gives CASSLPGQTTGELFF. Filled out from reference TRBV5-6 and TRBJ2-2, the complete variable domain reads DAGVTQSPTHLIKTRGQQVTLRCSPKSGHDTVSWYQQALGQGPQFIFQYYEEEERQRGNFPDRFSGHQFPNYSSELNVNALLLGDSALYLCASSLPGQTTGELFFGEGSRLTVL.

The chain recombines TRBV30 with TRBJ2-2; possibly TRBD1 for D (6 bases). The V end was cut by 4 bases, the J end by 4 bases, with 10 bases between. This CDR3 spans 13 amino acids. Looked up from germline, CDR1 is GTSNPN and CDR2 is SVGIG (reference sequence). The CDR3 region is CAWKTGATGELFF. The CDR3 coding sequence is TGTGCCTGGAAGACAGGCGCCACCGGGGAGCTGTTTTTT.

The chain joins TRBV7-9 to TRBJ2-6, with D possibly TRBD1 on 6 matching bases. V gave up 6 bases and J gave up 0 bases, with 9 bases separating them. This CDR3 is 15 amino acids long. Per the germline V gene, CDR1 is SEHNR and CDR2 is FQNEAQ (reference sequence). The CDR3 bases are TGTGCCAGCAGGGAACAGGGCTCTGGGGCCAACGTCCTGACTTTC. Its protein product is CASREQGSGANVLTF.

The chain combines TRBV29-1 with TRBJ2-1; 10 positions agree with TRBD1. The CDR3 runs 14 residues. Germline CDR1 SQVTM, CDR2 ANQGSEA. The V gene end was trimmed by 6 bases and the J gene end by 4 bases; junction bases not matched to a gene: 6. The CDR3 protein is CSVEGQGYYNEQFF. The CDR3 region has the DNA TGCAGCGTAGAGGGACAGGGGTATTACAATGAGCAGTTCTTC.

The chain is built from TRBV29-1 and TRBJ2-1; 8 nucleotides agree with TRBD2. The CDR3 is made up of 13 amino acids. Trimming removed 6 bases from V and 0 bases from J; junction bases left unmatched: 1. Germline V gene data show CDR1 as SQVTM and CDR2 as ANQGSEA. In DNA form, the CDR3 reads TGCAGCGTCGGGACTAGCTCCTACAATGAGCAGTTCTTC. It is translated as CSVGTSSYNEQFF.

This clone was seen repeatedly, ten times or more. The rearrangement links TRBV27 to TRBJ2-5; 7 nucleotides line up with TRBD2. The J segment lost 5 bases and the V segment lost 6 bases, leaving 9 bases of the junction unmatched. This CDR3 contains 14 residues. In germline, CDR1 is MNHEY, CDR2 SMNVEV (reference sequence). DNA of the CDR3: TGTGCCAGCAGCCCCCCCGGGGGGTTTGAGACCCAGTACTTC. It specifies CASSPPGGFETQYF.

The chain links TRBV11-1 to TRBJ2-7; tentatively, D is TRBD2 (6 bases). CDR3 length: 15 amino acids. Germline assignment: CDR1 SGHAT and CDR2 FQDESV (reference sequence). V was shortened by 6 bases and J by 2 bases, with 17 bases between the two germline ends. CDR3 in DNA: TGTGCCAGCAGTCTAGGCGGGACCCCCACCTACGAGCAGTACTTC. Encoded protein: CASSLGGTPTYEQYF.

The chain combines TRBV19 with TRBJ1-6; no firm D call. V lost 9 bases, J lost 11 bases, and 20 bases lay in between. Germline CDR1 LNHDA, CDR2 SQIVND (reference sequence). The length of the CDR3 is 14 residues. Here the CDR3 DNA reads TGTGCCAGCTCTTCTCAATTCAAAGAGGCACCCCTCCACTTT. Its protein product is CASSSQFKEAPLHF.

Only one count was recorded for this clone. The chain has TRBV5-1 and TRBJ1-5, with 7 nucleotides matching TRBD1. Trimming removed 10 bases from V and 2 bases from J; junction bases left unmatched: 27. This CDR3 spans 20 amino acids. In germline, CDR1 is SGHRS, CDR2 YFSETQ. CDR3 nucleotides: TGCGCCGCTCACTGCCGTCCGGAGGGGGCGCAACTTGGGCGCAATCAGCCCCAGCATTTT. Amino acids: CAAHCRPEGAQLGRNQPQHF.

The table lists this clone with a few counts. The J gene is TRBJ1-1, the V gene TRBV6-1, with 7 bases lining up with TRBD1. The CDR3 totals 15 residues. J lost 5 bases, V lost 2 bases, and 8 bases had no gene match. The germline gives CDR1 MNHNS, CDR2 SASEGT. The CDR3 loop reads CASSETDRSRTEAFF. The DNA of the CDR3 is TGTGCCAGCAGTGAAACGGACAGGAGTAGGACTGAAGCTTTCTTT.

The gene calls are TRBV2 and TRBJ2-1, with D uncertain. V gave up 5 bases and J gave up 5 bases, with 10 bases separating them. CDR1 and CDR2 from the germline V gene are SNHLY and FYNNEI. The CDR3 is 13 amino acids. The CDR3 bases are TGTGCCAGCAGTTTTCTGGAGAACAATGAGCAGTTCTTC. Its protein product is CASSFLENNEQFF. Variable domain in full (rest from reference TRBV2 and TRBJ2-1): EPEVTQTPSHQVTQMGQEVILRCVPISNHLYFYWYRQILGQKVEFLVSFYNNEISEKSEIFDDQFSVERPDGSNFTLKIRSTKLEDSAMYFCASSFLENNEQFFGPGTRLTVL.

This rearrangement joins TRBV11-2 to TRBJ2-7; 9 bases align to TRBD1. J gave up 3 bases and V 5 bases, and 5 bases lay outside the gene matches. The CDR3 spans 14 residues. Germline CDR1 reads SGHAT; CDR2 reads FQNNGV. The CDR3 bases are TGTGCCAGCAGCCGTACGACAGGGGGCTACGAGCAGTACTTC. As protein: CASSRTTGGYEQYF.

This clone has a single count. This sequence joins TRBV7-3 and TRBJ2-2, with 8 bases aligning to TRBD2. CDR3 length: 15 amino acids. The ends lost 3 bases at V and 1 base at J; junction bases unmatched: 1. Germline CDR1 is SGHTA and CDR2 is FQGTGA. CDR3 DNA sequence: TGTGCCAGCAGCTTCAGCGGGGGGAACACCGGGGAGCTGTTTTTT. This gives the protein CASSFSGGNTGELFF.

The J gene is TRBJ2-3, the V gene TRBV24-1; possibly TRBD1 for D (5 bases). The V gene lost 1 base and the J gene lost 4 bases, with 5 bases spanning the gap. Germline V gives CDR1 KGHDR, CDR2 SFDVKD. CDR3 length equals 13 residues. The CDR3 region is CATSDLGADTQYF. DNA of the CDR3: TGTGCCACCAGTGATTTAGGGGCAGATACGCAGTATTTT.